Presented here are 22 T cell receptor beta chains from one specimen sequenced in a study of T cells in Graves' hyperthyroidism and ophthalmopathy. TCR beta CDR3 region amplification was performed from RNA transcripts. HTBI primers were employed in a first-round RT-PCR of the TCR CDR3. One entry per CDR3 protein results from TCRdb running MiXCR on the multiplex PCR reads. The table lists 380,000 or so distinct CDR3 sequences, about 15% of them singletons, with around 23% in the top ten. The sequenced material came from blood. The receptors stem from a woman in her thirties with Graves' hyperthyroidism.

This clonotype has at least ten counts. V and J are TRBV28 and TRBJ2-1; D remains unclear. Trimming shortened V by 6 bases and J by 8 bases, and 14 bases separated the two germline ends. The CDR3 is 13 residues long. Germline CDR1 and CDR2: MDHEN and SYDVKM. The CDR3 protein is CASRVWSQDEQFF. The DNA for the CDR3 is TGTGCCAGCAGGGTATGGTCCCAGGATGAGCAGTTCTTC.

This clonotype was seen repeatedly, ten times or more. J is TRBJ2-7 and V is TRBV6-2 or TRBV6-3; weak D call: TRBD1 (5 bases). Trimming cost V 11 bases and J 0 bases, with 11 bases left between them. There are 12 residues in the CDR3. CDR1 and CDR2 (germline): MNHEY, SVGEGT. In DNA, the CDR3 is TGTGCCGCCCAGACAGCCTCCTACGAGCAGTACTTC. Encoded protein: CAAQTASYEQYF.

This clonotype was seen only a few times. This rearrangement joins TRBV10-2 to TRBJ1-1; 9 positions agree with TRBD1. The CDR3 spans 13 residues. The germline V gene encodes CDR1 WSHSY and CDR2 SAAADI. With 6 bases clipped from V and 6 bases from J, the junction kept 5 bases outside the gene matches. The CDR3 sequence is CASSAGTGSEAFF. The CDR3 DNA is TGCGCCAGCAGCGCCGGGACAGGGTCTGAAGCTTTCTTT.

Ten or more counts support this clonotype. This sequence joins TRBV2 and TRBJ1-5; 8 bases fit TRBD1. V lost 3 bases, J lost 6 bases, and 4 bases stayed unmatched. In germline, CDR1 is SNHLY, CDR2 FYNNEI. This CDR3 comprises 14 residues. The CDR3 DNA is TGTGCCAGCAGTGACAGGGGGCAAAGTCAGCCCCAGCATTTT. Amino acid sequence: CASSDRGQSQPQHF.

The sample holds many counts of this clonotype. The chain recombines TRBV7-2 with TRBJ2-3; the D is unclear. Germline values: CDR1 SGHTA, CDR2 FQGNSA. The V end was cut by 6 bases, the J end by 1 base, with 8 bases between. The CDR3 has 13 residues. The CDR3 DNA is TGTGCCAGCAGGCTCATCGGCACAGATACGCAGTATTTT. It yields the protein CASRLIGTDTQYF.

The chain uses TRBV20-1 and TRBJ2-3, with D possibly being TRBD2 (6 bases). CDR1 and CDR2 (germline): DFQATT, SNEGSKA (reference sequence). The CDR3 loop spans 13 amino acids. V lost 8 bases, J lost 1 base, and 13 bases lay in between. The CDR3 reads CSPRRAGTDTQYF. For the CDR3, the DNA is TGCAGTCCCAGGAGGGCGGGCACAGATACGCAGTATTTT.

The chain employs TRBV2 and TRBJ1-5, with TRBD1 identical over 8 bases. This CDR3 has 15 amino acids. The germline CDR1 and CDR2 sequences are SNHLY and FYNNEI. After removal of 7 bases from V and 0 bases from J, the junction contained 5 bases not matched to a gene. The CDR3 sequence is CASTVDRGSNQPQHF. In DNA form, the CDR3 reads TGTGCCAGCACCGTAGACAGGGGTAGCAATCAGCCCCAGCATTTT.

This clonotype was picked up a small number of times. The chain couples TRBV19 to TRBJ1-5; tentative D call: TRBD1 (6 bases). Germline CDR1 and CDR2: LNHDA and SQIVND (reference sequence). V dropped 5 bases and J dropped 1 base, with 12 bases sitting between them. The CDR3 spans 15 residues. In DNA, the CDR3 is TGTGCCAGTAGTCTTTGGGGGGCCAGCAATCAGCCCCAGCATTTT. Protein: CASSLWGASNQPQHF.

This clonotype came up many times. The genes are TRBV12-3 or TRBV12-4 and TRBJ2-5; possible D gene TRBD2, 5 bases. The CDR3 covers 15 residues. Deletions cut 5 bases from V and 2 bases from J, with 15 bases between. CDR3 loop: CASSLGSGSQETQYF. The CDR3 nucleotides are TGTGCCAGCAGTCTTGGGAGCGGCTCACAAGAGACCCAGTACTTC.

This clonotype was counted at least ten times. The chain recombines TRBV28 with TRBJ2-5, with D maybe TRBD2 (5 bases). This CDR3 has 13 residues. The V and J ends lost 10 bases and 0 bases respectively, with 12 bases between them. Per germline, CDR1 MDHEN and CDR2 SYDVKM. The CDR3 sequence is CAKEGKYQETQYF. The CDR3 nucleotides are TGTGCCAAAGAGGGAAAGTACCAAGAGACCCAGTACTTC. Variable domain in full (rest from reference TRBV28 and TRBJ2-5): DVKVTQSSRYLVKRTGEKVFLECVQDMDHENMFWYRQDPGLGLRLIYFSYDVKMKEKGDIPEGYSVSREKKERFSLILESASTNQTSMYLCAKEGKYQETQYFGPGTRLLVL.

This clonotype was recorded at least ten times. The chain combines TRBV6-1 with TRBJ1-2; the D is unclear. Between the trimmed V and J ends, which lost 2 bases and 5 bases, there was a span of 9 bases. The V gene's germline CDR1 is MNHNS and CDR2 SASEGT. The CDR3 sequence is 13 residues long. CDR3 protein: CASSERLIYGYTF. For the CDR3, the DNA is TGTGCCAGCAGTGAACGACTGATATATGGCTACACCTTC.

This clonotype was picked up many times. The V call is TRBV14, the J call TRBJ2-3; D remains unclear. The CDR3 length is 15 residues. Germline CDR1 is SGHDN and CDR2 is FVKESK. V gave up 2 bases and J gave up 3 bases, with 12 bases separating them. CDR3 DNA sequence: TGTGCCAGCAGCCAATTCGATTTGCGGACAGATACGCAGTATTTT. Amino acid sequence: CASSQFDLRTDTQYF.

This clonotype was detected ten times or more. This chain uses TRBV6-1 with TRBJ2-1, with D unclear. V was trimmed by 6 bases and J by 2 bases, leaving 20 bases between them. CDR3 length equals 17 residues. Germline CDR1 and CDR2: MNHNS and SASEGT. The CDR3 DNA sequence: TGTGCCAGCAGGCCCTTCCTTTTGGGTTCAGCCTACAATGAGCAGTTCTTC. This encodes CASRPFLLGSAYNEQFF.

The sample holds many counts of this clonotype. The chain employs TRBV24-1 and TRBJ1-1; no reliable D call. The CDR3 spans 13 residues. The germline CDR1 and CDR2 sequences are KGHDR and SFDVKD. V dropped 5 bases and J dropped 1 base, with 7 bases sitting between them. CDR3 bases: TGTGCCACCAGTGGCTCGCCGAACACTGAAGCTTTCTTT. This codes for CATSGSPNTEAFF.

In this sample, this clonotype turned up many times. The chain combines TRBV19 with TRBJ1-5; D may be TRBD1 (6 bases). Germline V gene data show CDR1 as LNHDA and CDR2 as SQIVND (reference sequence). The CDR3 is 14 residues long. The V end lost 5 bases, the J end lost 7 bases, and 15 bases lay between the germline ends. The CDR3 nucleotides are TGTGCCAGTAGTCCTACAGGGTACGGACAGCCCCAGCATTTT. This codes for CASSPTGYGQPQHF.

This clonotype was observed many times. This rearrangement joins TRBV20-1 to TRBJ1-1; D possibly corresponds to TRBD1 (6 bases). V was pared by 3 bases and J by 5 bases, with 22 bases between. Germline lookup yields CDR1 DFQATT and CDR2 SNEGSKA (reference sequence). This CDR3 spans 16 amino acids. The CDR3 sequence is CSARAGQGTPWTEAFF. The DNA of the CDR3 is TGCAGTGCTAGGGCAGGGCAGGGGACGCCTTGGACTGAAGCTTTCTTT.

The genes are TRBV30 and TRBJ1-2; perhaps TRBD1 as D (5 bases). Trimming left V 4 bases short and J 6 bases short, with 18 bases between. Germline assignment: CDR1 GTSNPN and CDR2 SVGIG (reference sequence). The CDR3 spans 14 residues. CDR3 nucleotides: TGTGCCTGGATTGTCCCCGGGACCATAGATGGCTACACCTTC. Protein product: CAWIVPGTIDGYTF.

In this sample, this clonotype turned up many times. The rearrangement links TRBV7-9 to TRBJ2-5; 12 positions match TRBD2. J was trimmed by 5 bases and V by 2 bases; bases with no gene match: 15. CDR1 and CDR2 from the germline V gene are SEHNR and FQNEAQ (reference sequence). The CDR3 runs to 19 residues. The CDR3 DNA reads TGTGCCAGCAGCTTAAGTTTCCGGCTAGCGGGAGGGCCGGTGGAGACCCAGTACTTC. Translating gives CASSLSFRLAGGPVETQYF.

In its sample, this clonotype was seen many times. This rearrangement joins TRBV28 to TRBJ2-5; D not certain. The V end was cut by 5 bases, the J end by 4 bases, with 17 bases between. The CDR3 extends over 15 amino acids. Germline lookup yields CDR1 MDHEN and CDR2 SYDVKM. Here the CDR3 reads CASSRTVISGETQYF. CDR3 DNA sequence: TGTGCCAGCAGTCGGACGGTAATCAGTGGAGAGACCCAGTACTTC.

In DNA, the CDR3 is TGCGCCAGCCGTTTAGCGGGGGCTTCCTACAATGAGCAGTTCTTC. Protein: CASRLAGASYNEQFF. This chain joins TRBV5-1 and TRBJ2-1, with 9 bases lining up with TRBD2. This CDR3 region has 15 residues. The junction had 6 bases not matched to a gene; V was cut back by 7 bases and J by 1 base. Germline CDR1 SGHRS, CDR2 YFSETQ.

The rearrangement uses TRBV6-5 and TRBJ1-5, with 9 bases aligning to TRBD1. CDR1 is MNHEY, CDR2 SVGAGI, per germline. The V gene end was trimmed by 4 bases and the J gene end by 7 bases; junction bases not matched to a gene: 8. This CDR3 is built from 15 residues. The CDR3, as DNA: TGTGCCAGCAGTTCCCCCGGTACAGGGGGCCAGCCCCAGCATTTT. Translated: CASSSPGTGGQPQHF.

This clonotype has ten or more counts. V and J are TRBV6-5 and TRBJ1-1, with TRBD1 identical over 8 bases. Germline CDR1 reads MNHEY; CDR2 reads SVGAGI. J gave up 7 bases and V 0 bases, and 7 bases lay outside the gene matches. The CDR3 loop spans 15 amino acids. Here the CDR3 reads CASSYSPDRAREAFF. The CDR3 bases are TGTGCCAGCAGTTACTCTCCGGACAGGGCGCGTGAAGCTTTCTTT.